This passage covers 29 T cell receptor beta chains from one sample sequenced in a study of blood T cell repertoires in COVID-19. Method: immunoSEQ multiplex PCR; TCRdb's copy keeps in-frame clones and lacks some. Of 200,000 to 250,000 clones in the sample, 70% to 90% were seen once. Sequences were obtained from PBMCs or T cells enriched from blood (not recorded which). The receptors were gathered from a man in his fifties who had been exposed to COVID-19.

The V and J genes are TRBV28 and TRBJ1-2; D gene ambiguous. V was shortened by 6 bases and J by 10 bases, with 18 bases between the two germline ends. The CDR3 is made up of 13 amino acids. Germline CDR1 and CDR2: MDHEN and SYDVKM. The CDR3 bases are TGTGCCAGCAGCCCTGGGCGGGTCGGGTTCTACACCTTC. Amino acid sequence: CASSPGRVGFYTF.

The V gene is TRBV27, the J gene TRBJ2-7, with 9 bases identical to TRBD2. V trimming: 5 bases; J trimming: 3 bases; junction bases outside the gene matches: 8. CDR3 size: 15 residues. Per germline, CDR1 MNHEY and CDR2 SMNVEV (reference sequence). The CDR3 here is CASSLRTSAFYEQYF. The CDR3 nucleotides read TGTGCCAGCAGTCTGAGGACTAGCGCTTTCTACGAGCAGTACTTC.

V is TRBV10-2 and J is TRBJ2-7, with 10 bases that match TRBD2. After removal of 5 bases from V and 2 bases from J, the junction contained 0 bases not matched to a gene. The CDR3 runs to 13 residues. Germline V gene sequence: CDR1 WSHSY, CDR2 SAAADI. CDR3 nucleotides: TGCGCCAGCAGTCTAGCGGGAGCCTACGAGCAGTACGTC. Amino acid sequence: CASSLAGAYEQYV.

The rearrangement joins TRBV12-3 or TRBV12-4 to TRBJ2-7; TRBD1 agrees at 8 bases. The CDR3 is 13 amino acids. With 7 bases clipped from V and 5 bases from J, the junction kept 7 bases outside the gene matches. The CDR3, as DNA: TGTGCCAGCAACAGGGGGTTCGGTGACGAGCAGTACTTC. Translating it yields CASNRGFGDEQYF.

The chain uses TRBV10-3 and TRBJ1-4; TRBD1 aligns across 9 bases. V was pared by 0 bases and J by 8 bases, with 4 bases of the junction left unmatched. Germline V CDR1 and CDR2: ENHRY, SYGVKD. CDR3 length: 15 amino acids. The CDR3 nucleotides are TGTGCCATCAGTGAGTCGGGGGACAGGGCAGAAAAACTGTTTTTT. Amino acids: CAISESGDRAEKLFF.

The chain links TRBV10-3 to TRBJ1-2; the D gene is possibly TRBD1 (6 bases). Per germline, CDR1 ENHRY and CDR2 SYGVKD. V gave up 0 bases and J gave up 8 bases, with 13 bases separating them. The CDR3 runs to 14 residues. The CDR3 region has the DNA TGTGCCATCAGTGAGTCGAGGGCCACAGGGGGCTACACCTTC. This translates into CAISESRATGGYTF.

Written as DNA, the CDR3 is TGCGCCAGCAGCCCGGGACAGCCTAATGAAAAACTGTTTTTT. This translates into CASSPGQPNEKLFF. This chain uses TRBV5-1 with TRBJ1-4; the match to TRBD1 covers 7 bases. The V gene end was trimmed by 4 bases and the J gene end by 3 bases; junction bases not matched to a gene: 3. The CDR3 length is 14 residues. The germline gives CDR1 SGHRS, CDR2 YFSETQ.

The V gene is TRBV7-9, the J gene TRBJ2-7; 9 nucleotides line up with TRBD2. CDR3 length equals 13 residues. The J segment lost 4 bases and the V segment lost 5 bases, leaving 3 bases of the junction unmatched. Germline values: CDR1 SEHNR, CDR2 FQNEAQ (reference sequence). The CDR3: CASSPSGGYEQYF. The DNA for the CDR3 is TGTGCCAGCAGCCCCAGCGGGGGGTACGAGCAGTACTTC.

Details on this clone: Other DNA sequences in the same sample also yield this CDR3. The chain combines TRBV5-6 with TRBJ1-5; TRBD1 matches at 7 bases. V lost 0 bases to trimming and J lost 6 bases; unmatched junction nucleotides: 3. Germline V gene lookup returns CDR1 SGHDT and CDR2 YYEEEE. There are 14 residues in the CDR3. DNA for the CDR3: TGTGCCAGCAGCTTGGGAGGGGGCGGTCAGCCCCAGCATTTT. Translated: CASSLGGGGQPQHF.

J is TRBJ2-1 and V is TRBV27; D possibly corresponds to TRBD1 (5 bases). The V end lost 3 bases, the J end lost 5 bases, and 20 bases lay between the germline ends. The CDR3 length is 17 residues. Germline CDR1 is MNHEY and CDR2 is SMNVEV (reference sequence). CDR3 sequence: CASSFQGSTDLNNEQFF. The CDR3 region has the DNA TGTGCCAGCAGTTTCCAGGGATCTACTGACCTCAACAATGAGCAGTTCTTC.

V usage is TRBV9 and J usage is TRBJ2-5, with TRBD1 identical over 9 bases. There are 16 residues in the CDR3. V lost 3 bases and J lost 4; bases outside the gene matches: 10. Germline CDR1 is SGDLS and CDR2 is YYNGEE. CDR3 amino acids: CASSGLSPGQGETQYF. In DNA form, the CDR3 reads TGTGCCAGCAGCGGCCTCTCTCCGGGACAGGGAGAGACCCAGTACTTC.

This chain joins TRBV24-1 and TRBJ2-1; TRBD2 aligns across 10 bases. The CDR3 totals 17 residues. Germline V CDR1 and CDR2: KGHDR, SFDVKD. The trim removed 4 bases at V and 0 bases at J, leaving 5 bases unmatched. CDR3: CATSESGRGGSYNEQFF. The CDR3 DNA is TGTGCCACCAGTGAAAGCGGGAGGGGGGGCTCCTACAATGAGCAGTTCTTC.

The V call is TRBV27, the J call TRBJ2-3; 12 positions agree with TRBD2. With V trimmed by 5 bases and J by 9 bases, 3 bases remained unmatched. Germline V CDR1 and CDR2: MNHEY, SMNVEV (reference sequence). This CDR3 has 13 residues. Here the CDR3 reads CASSLTSGGTQYF. For the CDR3, the DNA is TGTGCCAGCAGTCTCACTAGCGGGGGGACGCAGTATTTT.

This clone was seen only once. The genes are TRBV24-1 and TRBJ1-2; a possible D gene is TRBD1 (6 bases). This CDR3 contains 14 residues. Germline assignment: CDR1 KGHDR and CDR2 SFDVKD. Trimming pared 1 base from V and 8 bases from J, leaving 13 bases between. The CDR3 DNA is TGTGCCACCAGTGATTTTACTGGGACAAGGGGCTACACCTTC. Translating it yields CATSDFTGTRGYTF.

The V call is TRBV24-1, the J call TRBJ2-2; the D gene is possibly TRBD2 (5 bases). Germline lookup yields CDR1 KGHDR and CDR2 SFDVKD. This CDR3 is 16 amino acids long. The V end lost 3 bases, the J end lost 4 bases, and 14 bases lay between the germline ends. CDR3 protein: CATSDPRGPGTGELFF. DNA for the CDR3: TGTGCCACCAGTGATCCACGCGGGCCAGGCACCGGGGAGCTGTTTTTT.

V and J are TRBV11-3 and TRBJ1-3; D is uncertain. The CDR3 runs to 17 residues. V was trimmed by 1 base and J by 0 bases, leaving 13 bases between them. The germline V gene has CDR1 SGHNT and CDR2 YENEEA. The CDR3 DNA is TGTGCCAGCAGCTTAGCCCACTACATGAACTCTGGAAACACCATATATTTT. It encodes CASSLAHYMNSGNTIYF.

The chain links TRBV9 to TRBJ2-7; D call uncertain. V was pared by 4 bases and J by 6 bases, with 14 bases between. Germline V gene sequence: CDR1 SGDLS, CDR2 YYNGEE. The CDR3 has 13 amino acids. The CDR3 nucleotides are TGTGCCAGCAGCCCGACAACGGAACGCGAGCAGTACTTC. Translation gives CASSPTTEREQYF.

The chain combines TRBV28 with TRBJ2-5; D call uncertain. This CDR3 has 12 residues. Trimming cost V 5 bases and J 2 bases, with 6 bases left between them. Germline CDR1 reads MDHEN; CDR2 reads SYDVKM. CDR3 sequence reads: CASSPPQETQYF. Here the CDR3 DNA reads TGTGCCAGCAGTCCCCCTCAAGAGACCCAGTACTTC.

In DNA, the CDR3 is TGTGCCAGCAGCCACCGGACAGGGCCCTACGAGCAGTACTTC. This encodes CASSHRTGPYEQYF. This chain uses TRBV7-6 with TRBJ2-7; 8 nucleotides align to TRBD1. CDR1 SGHVS and CDR2 FNYEAQ come from the germline V gene. The CDR3 is 14 residues long. Trimming removed 5 bases from V and 2 bases from J; junction bases left unmatched: 5.

This clone occurred many times. The chain joins TRBV6-5 to TRBJ1-3; D is possibly TRBD1 (5 bases). V was clipped by 2 bases and J by 4 bases, with 15 bases between them. The CDR3 spans 16 residues. Per germline, CDR1 MNHEY and CDR2 SVGAGI. CDR3 sequence reads: CASSYGLGGIGNTIYF. DNA for the CDR3: TGTGCCAGCAGTTACGGCCTGGGGGGGATCGGAAACACCATATATTTT.

The V call is TRBV3-1 (or the pseudogene TRBV3-2), the J call TRBJ1-1, with a tentative D call TRBD1 (5 bases). This CDR3 is built from 13 residues. The V end lost 4 bases, the J end lost 7 bases, and 13 bases lay between the germline ends. The germline gives CDR1 LGHDT, CDR2 YNNKEL (reference sequence). The CDR3 nucleotides are TGTGCCAGCAGCCTACAGGCAGGGTTTGAAGCTTTCTTT. It codes for CASSLQAGFEAFF.

The chain has TRBV6-5 and TRBJ1-1; D is ambiguous. Trimming pared 2 bases from V and 7 bases from J, leaving 11 bases between. The CDR3 extends over 13 amino acids. CDR1 and CDR2 from the germline V gene are MNHEY and SVGAGI. CDR3 nucleotide sequence: TGTGCCAGCAGTTACACCAGAGGAATTGAAGCTTTCTTT. Translated: CASSYTRGIEAFF.

The chain employs TRBV5-5 and TRBJ2-1, with 7 bases aligning to TRBD1. The CDR3 covers 14 residues. Germline CDR1 SGHKS, CDR2 YYEKEE (reference sequence). Trimming cost V 2 bases and J 8 bases; bases outside gene matches: 7. CDR3 region: CASSFSYRGYEQFF. The CDR3 DNA sequence: TGTGCCAGCAGCTTCTCCTACAGGGGTTATGAGCAGTTCTTC.

This clone was picked up one time. V usage is TRBV7-9 and J usage is TRBJ2-7; perhaps TRBD2 as D (6 bases). Germline loops: CDR1 SEHNR, CDR2 FQNEAQ (reference sequence). The V end was cut by 2 bases, the J end by 7 bases, with 12 bases between. The CDR3 is 13 residues long. The CDR3 reads CASSLTLGGEQYF. CDR3 DNA: TGTGCCAGCAGCTTAACCCTCGGGGGTGAGCAGTACTTC.

V gene TRBV20-1 combines with J gene TRBJ2-1, with TRBD2 as a possible D gene (5 bases). V shed 3 bases and J shed 6 bases, with 9 bases lying between them. From germline, CDR1 is DFQATT and CDR2 SNEGSKA (reference sequence). CDR3 length equals 12 residues. DNA for the CDR3: TGCAGTGCTAGTCCCACTAGCAATGAGCAGTTCTTC. Translated: CSASPTSNEQFF.

The chain employs TRBV5-1 and TRBJ1-1, with D unresolved. The CDR3 consists of 16 residues. CDR1 and CDR2 (germline): SGHRS, YFSETQ. Trimming took 0 bases from V and 0 from J, leaving 12 bases between them. The CDR3 nucleotides read TGCGCCAGCAGCTTGGGGGAGGTTACCCTGAACACTGAAGCTTTCTTT. Residues: CASSLGEVTLNTEAFF.

V gene TRBV19 combines with J gene TRBJ1-3, with a tentative D call TRBD1 (6 bases). The CDR3 is 15 amino acids. V lost 5 bases and J 2 bases, leaving 13 bases between the germline ends. Germline lookup yields CDR1 LNHDA and CDR2 SQIVND (reference sequence). DNA for the CDR3: TGTGCCAGTAGTTTCTCTACAGGGACTGGAAACACCATATATTTT. Amino acid sequence: CASSFSTGTGNTIYF.

The rearrangement uses TRBV6-4 and TRBJ2-1; 7 positions agree with TRBD2. Trimming took 4 bases from V and 0 from J; bases not matched to a gene: 6. CDR1 and CDR2 from the germline V gene are MRHNA and SNTAGT. The CDR3 is 16 residues long. The CDR3 sequence: CASSVQAGSSYNEQFF. CDR3 nucleotides: TGTGCCAGCAGTGTCCAAGCGGGGAGCTCCTACAATGAGCAGTTCTTC.

This clone was counted only a few times. The V gene is TRBV2, the J gene TRBJ1-1, with D possibly matching TRBD1 (6 bases). Germline CDR1 is SNHLY and CDR2 is FYNNEI. This CDR3 contains 14 residues. Trimming took 6 bases from V and 0 from J, leaving 11 bases between them. The CDR3 loop is CASRLTGMNTEAFF. CDR3 bases: TGTGCCAGCAGGTTGACAGGCATGAACACTGAAGCTTTCTTT.